Each of the 26 T cell receptor beta chains below was sequenced from the same sample in a study of shared clonotypes between healthy human individuals. Profiled with immunoSEQ multiplex PCR; TCRdb holds only in-frame clones, not every one. The table lists 780,000 or so clones, 72% of them singletons. The specimen was memory CD4+ T cells sorted from blood. Subset in this sample: CD45RA-negative fraction. The receptors were sampled from a woman aged 30 to 39 in good health.

The table lists this clone with a few counts. The chain has TRBV7-2 and TRBJ1-1; D is undetermined. Germline V lookup: CDR1 SGHTA, CDR2 FQGNSA. The CDR3 consists of 14 residues. V was trimmed by 3 bases and J by 2 bases, leaving 10 bases between them. This CDR3 is CASSLREANTEAFF. CDR3 nucleotides: TGTGCCAGCAGCTTGAGGGAAGCTAACACTGAAGCTTTCTTT.

V and J are TRBV5-4 and TRBJ2-7; D is unresolved. Trimming took 0 bases from V and 0 from J, leaving 7 bases between them. The length of the CDR3 is 14 residues. The germline V gene encodes CDR1 SGHNT and CDR2 YYREEE (reference sequence). CDR3 sequence (DNA): TGTGCCAGCAGCTTGGACAGCAGCTCCTACGAGCAGTACTTC. It yields the protein CASSLDSSSYEQYF.

The chain combines TRBV5-1 with TRBJ1-5; D uncertain. Trimming left V 8 bases short and J 4 bases short, with 16 bases between. In germline, CDR1 is SGHRS, CDR2 YFSETQ. This CDR3 is built from 14 residues. The CDR3 DNA reads as TGCGCCAGACCGAGGCGATGCGAGAATCAGCCCCAGCATTTT. Encoded protein: CARPRRCENQPQHF.

The chain's CDR3 is CSVGMAGYEQYF. The CDR3 DNA follows: TGCAGCGTTGGGATGGCGGGCTACGAGCAGTACTTC. The J gene is TRBJ2-7, the V gene TRBV29-1; D is possibly TRBD2 (5 bases). The CDR3 has 12 amino acids. CDR1 and CDR2 from the germline V gene are SQVTM and ANQGSEA. V was shortened by 4 bases and J by 3 bases, with 10 bases between the two germline ends.

This clone was seen at least ten times. V and J are TRBV9 and TRBJ1-2; no definite D call. Germline CDR1 reads SGDLS; CDR2 reads YYNGEE. V lost 0 bases, J lost 7 bases, and 13 bases lay in between. The CDR3 has 14 amino acids. The CDR3 sequence is CASSVEVFGAGYTF. CDR3 DNA: TGTGCCAGCAGCGTAGAAGTCTTCGGTGCTGGCTACACCTTC.

The genes are TRBV5-4 and TRBJ2-1; 8 nucleotides line up with TRBD2. Germline CDR1 reads SGHNT; CDR2 reads YYREEE (reference sequence). This CDR3 contains 16 residues. Unmatched junction bases numbered 8, after V lost 4 bases and J lost 2 bases. CDR3 sequence: CASSAAGGPTYNEQFF. CDR3 nucleotides: TGTGCCAGCAGCGCTGCGGGAGGACCGACCTACAATGAGCAGTTCTTC.

This clone was seen only a few times. The chain links TRBV4-2 to TRBJ2-2; TRBD2 matches at 9 bases. CDR1 is LGHNA and CDR2 is YNFKEQ in the germline V gene. This CDR3 spans 16 amino acids. J lost 6 bases, V lost 3 bases, and 8 bases had no gene match. CDR3 nucleotides: TGTGCCAGCAGCCACCCTAGCGGGATAGTGTCCGGGGAGCTGTTTTTT. Translated, it gives CASSHPSGIVSGELFF.

The V gene is TRBV2, the J gene TRBJ2-5; 8 bases line up with TRBD1. V lost 5 bases to trimming and J lost 5 bases; unmatched junction nucleotides: 7. The CDR3 runs to 14 residues. Germline V lookup: CDR1 SNHLY, CDR2 FYNNEI. The CDR3 DNA sequence: TGTGCCAGCAGTTTGACAGGGGTAGGGGAGACCCAGTACTTC. It codes for CASSLTGVGETQYF.

The chain combines TRBV28 with TRBJ1-2; 10 bases map to TRBD1. Germline V gene lookup returns CDR1 MDHEN and CDR2 SYDVKM. This CDR3 comprises 13 residues. Unmatched junction bases numbered 2, after V lost 5 bases and J lost 5 bases. DNA of the CDR3: TGTGCCAGCAGTAAGGGACAGGGGTATGGCTACACCTTC. Amino acids: CASSKGQGYGYTF.

The chain joins TRBV13 to TRBJ1-3; TRBD1 matches 12 bases. CDR1 and CDR2 (germline): PRHDT, FYEKMQ (reference sequence). The CDR3 covers 16 residues. After removal of 5 bases from V and 3 bases from J, the junction contained 5 bases not matched to a gene. Written as DNA, the CDR3 is TGTGCCAGCAGCATTTGGGACAGGGGGCTTGGAAACACCATATATTTT. It encodes CASSIWDRGLGNTIYF.

The gene calls are TRBV30 and TRBJ2-3; D ambiguous. Trimming removed 4 bases from V and 1 base from J, with 15 bases in between. The CDR3 spans 15 residues. The V gene's germline CDR1 is GTSNPN and CDR2 SVGIG (reference sequence). The CDR3, as DNA: TGTGCCTGGAATCCGGGCCTCCAGGGCACAGATACGCAGTATTTT. It encodes CAWNPGLQGTDTQYF.

The V call is TRBV28, the J call TRBJ2-2; TRBD2 aligns across 10 bases. This CDR3 region has 17 residues. Germline V lookup: CDR1 MDHEN, CDR2 SYDVKM. J gave up 7 bases and V 5 bases, and 13 bases lay outside the gene matches. This chain's CDR3 is CASSLILAGREVGELFF. DNA for the CDR3: TGTGCCAGCAGTCTTATACTAGCGGGAAGAGAGGTCGGGGAGCTGTTTTTT.

The rearrangement joins TRBV19 to TRBJ1-4, with TRBD1 identical over 8 bases. Germline V gene data show CDR1 as LNHDA and CDR2 as SQIVND (reference sequence). This CDR3 region has 15 residues. V was pared by 2 bases and J by 8 bases, with 7 bases of the junction left unmatched. The CDR3 sequence: CASSIIGDRSEKLFF. The CDR3 DNA sequence: TGTGCCAGTAGTATAATCGGGGACAGGTCCGAAAAACTGTTTTTT.

The gene calls are TRBV6-6 and TRBJ1-5; TRBD1 is a possible D gene (6 bases). The CDR3 covers 15 residues. V was clipped by 6 bases and J by 0 bases, with 12 bases between them. Germline CDR1 and CDR2: MNHNY and SVGAGI (reference sequence). The CDR3 DNA sequence: TGTGCCAGCAGAGGGGGACCGTATAGCAATCAGCCCCAGCATTTT. This translates into CASRGGPYSNQPQHF.

J is TRBJ1-4 and V is TRBV4-1; 12 bases are shared with TRBD1. This CDR3 spans 20 amino acids. Germline values: CDR1 MGHRA, CDR2 YSYEKL. V lost 4 bases to trimming and J lost 7 bases; unmatched junction nucleotides: 19. The CDR3 coding sequence is TGCGCCAGCAGCCGGACGAGTGGGACAGGGGGCTCCTCGGAAACTGAAAAACTGTTTTTT. Its translation is CASSRTSGTGGSSETEKLFF.

The chain couples TRBV25-1 to TRBJ2-1, with 9 bases matching TRBD1. The V segment lost 4 bases and the J segment 7 bases; nucleotides outside the gene matches: 8. Germline CDR1 reads MGHDK; CDR2 reads SYGVNS. This CDR3 comprises 15 residues. The CDR3 is CASSGADRGSNEQFF. The CDR3 DNA sequence: TGTGCCAGCAGTGGGGCGGACAGGGGCTCGAATGAGCAGTTCTTC. The complete variable domain, with remaining parts taken from reference TRBV25-1 and TRBJ2-1, reads EADIYQTPRYLVIGTGKKITLECSQTMGHDKMYWYQQDPGMELHLIHYSYGVNSTEKGDLSSESTVSRIRTEHFPLTLESARPSHTSQYLCASSGADRGSNEQFFGPGTRLTVL.

Turning to this clone: Other DNA sequences in the sample encode the same CDR3. V is TRBV7-2 and J is TRBJ1-5, with D maybe TRBD1 (5 bases). The germline gives CDR1 SGHTA, CDR2 FQGNSA. The CDR3 loop spans 13 amino acids. Trimming took 2 bases from V and 5 from J, leaving 7 bases between them. In nucleotides, the CDR3 is TGTGCCAGCAGCTTACAGGGTGATCAGCCCCAGCATTTT. Its protein is CASSLQGDQPQHF.

The V and J genes are TRBV19 and TRBJ2-5, with TRBD2 matching over 9 bases. V was pared by 10 bases and J by 5 bases, with 8 bases of the junction left unmatched. The V gene's germline CDR1 is LNHDA and CDR2 SQIVND (reference sequence). CDR3 length: 13 residues. The CDR3 loop reads CATAGGAGETQYF. CDR3 DNA sequence: TGTGCCACCGCGGGGGGGGCTGGTGAGACCCAGTACTTC.

The rearrangement links TRBV5-1 to TRBJ2-7, with D hard to call. The CDR3 covers 15 residues. Germline V gene lookup returns CDR1 SGHRS and CDR2 YFSETQ. V was trimmed by 0 bases and J by 0 bases, leaving 10 bases between them. The chain's CDR3 is CASSLAHQSSYEQYF. Here the CDR3 DNA reads TGCGCCAGCAGCTTGGCACATCAGAGCTCCTACGAGCAGTACTTC. Drawing the rest from reference TRBV5-1 and TRBJ2-7, the complete variable domain is KAGVTQTPRYLIKTRGQQVTLSCSPISGHRSVSWYQQTPGQGLQFLFEYFSETQRNKGNFPGRFSGRQFSNSRSEMNVSTLELGDSALYLCASSLAHQSSYEQYFGPGTRLTVT.

The chain employs TRBV4-1 and TRBJ2-3; 10 nucleotides line up with TRBD2. The CDR3 extends over 19 amino acids. V lost 4 bases, J lost 0 bases, and 13 bases stayed unmatched. CDR1 and CDR2 (germline): MGHRA, YSYEKL. CDR3 sequence (DNA): TGCGCCAGCAGCCGGACGGGGCTAGCGGGAGCCGTAAGCACAGATACGCAGTATTTT. Translated, it gives CASSRTGLAGAVSTDTQYF.

The count of this clone is one. J is TRBJ2-2 and V is TRBV5-1; TRBD2 is a possible D gene (6 bases). CDR3 length: 18 residues. V was clipped by 4 bases and J by 7 bases, with 26 bases between them. Germline values: CDR1 SGHRS, CDR2 YFSETQ. The CDR3 sequence: CASSLAPSVGEIGGELFF. The DNA of the CDR3 is TGCGCCAGCAGCCTCGCGCCTAGCGTTGGAGAAATCGGCGGGGAGCTGTTTTTT. The full variable domain, with the rest looked up from reference TRBV5-1 and TRBJ2-2, is KAGVTQTPRYLIKTRGQQVTLSCSPISGHRSVSWYQQTPGQGLQFLFEYFSETQRNKGNFPGRFSGRQFSNSRSEMNVSTLELGDSALYLCASSLAPSVGEIGGELFFGEGSRLTVL.

The chain uses TRBV5-4 and TRBJ2-5, with TRBD1 matching over 8 bases. J lost 5 bases, V lost 4 bases, and 7 bases had no gene match. This CDR3 spans 14 amino acids. Germline V lookup: CDR1 SGHNT, CDR2 YYREEE (reference sequence). The CDR3 spells CASSRGTGFETQYF. The DNA for the CDR3 is TGTGCCAGCAGCCGAGGGACAGGCTTTGAGACCCAGTACTTC. Looking up the rest from reference TRBV5-4 and TRBJ2-5 gives the full variable domain: ETGVTQSPTHLIKTRGQQVTLRCSSQSGHNTVSWYQQALGQGPQFIFQYYREEENGRGNFPPRFSGLQFPNYSSELNVNALELDDSALYLCASSRGTGFETQYFGPGTRLLVL.

The J gene is TRBJ2-1, the V gene TRBV11-3; 8 positions match TRBD2. There are 15 residues in the CDR3. Trimming at V came to 5 bases and at J to 7 bases, leaving 10 bases not matched to a gene. CDR1 is SGHNT, CDR2 YENEEA, per germline. The CDR3 coding sequence is TGTGCCAGCAGCAAAGTTAGCGGGATAAGGAATGAGCAGTTCTTC. It codes for CASSKVSGIRNEQFF. Full variable domain (outside the CDR3, taken from reference TRBV11-3 and TRBJ2-1): EAGVVQSPRYKIIEKKQPVAFWCNPISGHNTLYWYLQNLGQGPELLIRYENEEAVDDSQLPKDRFSAERLKGVDSTLKIQPAELGDSAVYLCASSKVSGIRNEQFFGPGTRLTVL.

There are many counts of this clone. J is TRBJ2-7 and V is TRBV2; 10 positions agree with TRBD2. V lost 2 bases to trimming and J lost 6 bases; unmatched junction nucleotides: 10. Germline V gene data show CDR1 as SNHLY and CDR2 as FYNNEI. The CDR3 contains 16 residues. This chain's CDR3 is CASSEQLAGVLPEQYF. The CDR3 DNA reads as TGTGCCAGCAGTGAACAGCTAGCGGGAGTTCTTCCCGAGCAGTACTTC.

The chain is built from TRBV5-5 and TRBJ2-7; D is possibly TRBD2 (6 bases). Germline CDR1 is SGHKS and CDR2 is YYEKEE (reference sequence). The CDR3 consists of 16 residues. V was shortened by 4 bases and J by 8 bases, with 25 bases between the two germline ends. The CDR3 DNA is TGTGCCAGCAGCCTGAGCCCCGGGACCGGGGGTCTGAAGCAGTACTTC. This codes for CASSLSPGTGGLKQYF.

This chain uses TRBV5-1 with TRBJ1-2, with 12 positions matching TRBD1. CDR1 is SGHRS, CDR2 YFSETQ, per germline. The CDR3 length is 17 residues. The V and J ends lost 1 base and 4 bases, in that order; junction bases with no gene match: 8. CDR3 in amino acids: CASSLQGQGASSYGYTF. CDR3 bases: TGCGCCAGCAGCTTGCAGGGACAGGGGGCGAGTAGCTATGGCTACACCTTC.